This T cell receptor (beta chain) was captured in a study of blood T cell repertoires in COVID-19. Study context: Sites across the United States, Italy and Spain contributed samples from acute and convalescent COVID-19. Sample material is recorded as cDNA or gDNA derived from T cells, B-cell-depleted T cells, or PBMCs.

The length of the CDR3 is 13 residues. CDR1 and CDR2 (germline): SGHTA, FQGNSA. The V end was cut by 3 bases, the J end by 8 bases, with 13 bases between. How the authors handled the data: Amplification of reference gene primers was used by the study to estimate nucleated cell counts. Data came from immunoSEQ multiplex PCR; TCRdb stores just in-frame clones and leaves some out. V and J calls and clone size follow that table, whereas D and trimming were derived from the DNA. The data contain roughly 79,000 clones, approximately 90% of them singletons. This chain uses TRBV7-2 with TRBJ1-2, with unresolved D. The TCR originated in a man aged 45 to 65 with active COVID-19. Sequenced input: peripheral blood. The CDR3 sequence is CASSFEGRGGYTF. In DNA form, the CDR3 reads TGTGCCAGCAGCTTCGAGGGAAGAGGCGGCTACACCTTC. Based on the CDR3 plus reference TRBV7-2 and TRBJ1-2, the full variable domain is GAGVSQSPSNKVTEKGKDVELRCDPISGHTALYWYRQSLGQGLEFLIYFQGNSAPDKSGLPSDRFSAERTGGSVSTLTIQRTQQEDSAVYLCASSFEGRGGYTFGSGTRLTVV.